This TCR beta chain was obtained from a study of tumor and adjacent non-tumor tissue in lung cancer. This clonotype has ten or more counts. The CDR3 is 13 residues long. Germline V CDR1 and CDR2: SGHRS, YFSETQ. J was trimmed by 4 bases and V by 2 bases; bases with no gene match: 1. The template was RNA from unsorted bulk tissue. The library came from three nested PCR rounds adapted from ARM-PCR protocols. TCRdb used MiXCR to reprocess the multiplex PCR reads, holding one entry per CDR3 protein. This sample yields about 93,000 distinct CDR3 sequences, of which roughly 66% are seen a single time; about 18% belongs to the top ten.

Sequenced input: lung tumor tissue. V usage is TRBV5-1 and J usage is TRBJ2-3, with 7 bases matching TRBD1. This clonotype was sampled from a man in his 60s with non-small cell lung cancer. In nucleotides, the CDR3 is TGCGCCAGCAGCTTCGACAGGGCAGATACGCAGTATTTT. This gives the protein CASSFDRADTQYF.